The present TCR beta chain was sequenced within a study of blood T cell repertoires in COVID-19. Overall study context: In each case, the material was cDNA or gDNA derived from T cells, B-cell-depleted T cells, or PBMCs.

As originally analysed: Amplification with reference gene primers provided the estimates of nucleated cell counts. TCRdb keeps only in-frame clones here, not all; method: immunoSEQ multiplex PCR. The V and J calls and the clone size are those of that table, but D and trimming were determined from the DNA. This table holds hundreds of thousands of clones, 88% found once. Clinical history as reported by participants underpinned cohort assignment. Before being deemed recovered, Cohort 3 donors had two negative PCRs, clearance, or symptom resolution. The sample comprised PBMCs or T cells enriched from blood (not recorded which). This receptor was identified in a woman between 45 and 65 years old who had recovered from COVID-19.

The CDR3 is CASSQTSGSSTDTQYF. The DNA for the CDR3 is TGTGCCAGCAGCCAAACTAGCGGGAGTAGTACAGATACGCAGTATTTT. This chain joins TRBV3-1 (or the pseudogene TRBV3-2) and TRBJ2-3; TRBD2 matches 11 bases. The CDR3 contains 16 residues. Germline-derived CDR1 and CDR2 are LGHDT and YNNKEL (reference sequence). V was pared by 2 bases and J by 3 bases, with 4 bases of the junction left unmatched.